The 13 T cell receptor beta chains below come from one sample, sequenced in a study of cytomegalovirus exposure and HLA in healthy donors (dated by TCRdb to 2017 to 2019). The method was the immunoSEQ multiplex PCR assay. For the multiplex PCR, a mixture combining 60 forward primers for TCR Vbeta segments and 13 reverse primers for TCR Jbeta segments was used. TCRdb carries this immuneACCESS record with in-frame sequences only. Its versions omit some clonotypes, under half of them owing to an unresolved V gene in the studies checked, with the rest unexplained. This sample has about 100,000 clones in its table, and around 72% of those were observed once. 13% to 15% of the sample goes to the ten largest clones. The sample taken for sequencing was PBMCs. These TCRs come from a male donor in good health and CMV-seropositive.

The chain recombines TRBV7-2 with TRBJ1-2; the D gene is possibly TRBD1 (6 bases). The CDR3 extends over 15 amino acids. Germline V gene data show CDR1 as SGHTA and CDR2 as FQGNSA. Trimming left V 4 bases short and J 6 bases short, with 18 bases between. CDR3 residues: CASSSNSGEQNGYTF. DNA for the CDR3: TGTGCCAGCAGCTCCAATTCAGGGGAGCAGAATGGCTACACCTTC.

This chain uses TRBV5-4 with TRBJ2-1, with a weak D call TRBD2 (8 bases). This CDR3 region has 15 residues. Germline loops: CDR1 SGHNT, CDR2 YYREEE (reference sequence). Trimming left V 6 bases short and J 5 bases short, with 18 bases between. The CDR3 reads CASTGGGTANNEQFF. The CDR3 coding sequence is TGTGCCAGCACCGGGGGGGGGACAGCCAACAATGAGCAGTTCTTC.

This clone was found once. V and J are TRBV30 and TRBJ2-7, with 11 bases that match TRBD1. Germline trimming cut 4 bases from V and 6 bases from J; bases unmatched to any gene: 5. The CDR3 covers 13 residues. CDR1 is GTSNPN and CDR2 is SVGIG in the germline V gene (reference sequence). The CDR3 DNA follows: TGTGCCTGGAAAACCGGGACAGGGGGCGAGCAGTACTTC. Its protein is CAWKTGTGGEQYF. Full variable domain (outside the CDR3, taken from reference TRBV30 and TRBJ2-7): SQTIHQWPATLVQPVGSPLSLECTVEGTSNPNLYWYRQAAGRGLQLLFYSVGIGQISSEVPQNLSASRPQDRQFILSSKKLLLSDSGFYLCAWKTGTGGEQYFGPGTRLTVT.

The V call is TRBV27, the J call TRBJ2-3; 8 nucleotides line up with TRBD1. J was trimmed by 4 bases and V by 4 bases; bases with no gene match: 7. The CDR3 runs 15 residues. Germline loops: CDR1 MNHEY, CDR2 SMNVEV (reference sequence). CDR3 residues: CASSSQGGLADTQYF. CDR3 nucleotides: TGTGCCAGCAGTTCACAGGGGGGACTGGCAGATACGCAGTATTTT.

This clone is a singleton in its sample. The V and J genes are TRBV29-1 and TRBJ1-3; 7 bases match TRBD1. Germline-derived CDR1 and CDR2 are SQVTM and ANQGSEA. J lost 7 bases, V lost 6 bases, and 12 bases had no gene match. The CDR3 totals 14 residues. The CDR3 here is CSVERDSPGNTIYF. DNA of the CDR3: TGCAGCGTCGAAAGGGACAGCCCCGGGAACACCATATATTTT.

The chain couples TRBV6-6 to TRBJ1-6; TRBD1 is a possible D gene (6 bases). Germline-derived CDR1 and CDR2 are MNHNY and SVGAGI (reference sequence). V lost 2 bases and J 14 bases, leaving 22 bases between the germline ends. CDR3 length: 16 residues. This chain's CDR3 is CASSYPSGQGQGALHF. CDR3 in DNA: TGTGCCAGCAGTTACCCCTCGGGGCAGGGACAAGGGGCCCTCCACTTT.

The chain carries TRBV5-1 and TRBJ1-2; 8 nucleotides align to TRBD1. This CDR3 has 14 residues. Germline CDR1 reads SGHRS; CDR2 reads YFSETQ. Trimming at V came to 3 bases and at J to 2 bases, leaving 3 bases not matched to a gene. The CDR3 loop is CASSSNRGNYGYTF. CDR3 DNA: TGCGCCAGCAGCTCGAACAGGGGGAACTATGGCTACACCTTC.

The V gene is TRBV5-4, the J gene TRBJ1-2; D is ambiguous. Looked up from germline, CDR1 is SGHNT and CDR2 is YYREEE (reference sequence). The CDR3 is 13 residues long. V was trimmed by 2 bases and J by 4 bases, leaving 9 bases between them. Here the CDR3 DNA reads TGTGCCAGCAGCTTCGTAGCTAGCTATGGCTACACCTTC. This encodes CASSFVASYGYTF.

This chain joins TRBV5-5 and TRBJ1-1; no reliable D call. The CDR3 extends over 11 amino acids. The V end lost 1 base, the J end lost 8 bases, and 6 bases lay between the germline ends. CDR1 is SGHKS, CDR2 YYEKEE, per germline (reference sequence). CDR3 bases: TGTGCCAGCAGCTTGACAGCCGAAGCTTTCTTT. Its protein is CASSLTAEAFF.

V is TRBV6-1 and J is TRBJ2-5; D is unclear. Germline CDR1 MNHNS, CDR2 SASEGT. The CDR3 extends over 13 amino acids. V shed 2 bases and J shed 5 bases, with 9 bases lying between them. CDR3 amino acids: CASSETWAETQYF. CDR3 nucleotide sequence: TGTGCCAGCAGTGAAACTTGGGCGGAGACCCAGTACTTC.

J is TRBJ1-5 and V is TRBV6-5; no reliable D call. Germline loops: CDR1 MNHEY, CDR2 SVGAGI. Trimming took off 5 bases at V and 0 bases at J, with 8 bases between the two ends. CDR3 length: 14 amino acids. The CDR3 region has the DNA TGTGCCAGCAGTCGTGTATTTAGCAATCAGCCCCAGCATTTT. Protein sequence: CASSRVFSNQPQHF.

V and J are TRBV27 and TRBJ1-1, with 7 bases identical to TRBD1. The CDR3 loop spans 13 amino acids. V was clipped by 7 bases and J by 3 bases; unmatched bases: 5. Per germline, CDR1 MNHEY and CDR2 SMNVEV (reference sequence). The CDR3 DNA sequence: TGTGCCAGCAACCCGACAGGGTACACTGAAGCTTTCTTT. It encodes CASNPTGYTEAFF.

V usage is TRBV7-6 and J usage is TRBJ2-7, with D perhaps TRBD2 (6 bases). The CDR3 is 14 residues long. Germline CDR1 reads SGHVS; CDR2 reads FNYEAQ. V lost 3 bases and J lost 2, with 11 bases in between. CDR3 sequence reads: CASSFGGVTYEQYF. CDR3 nucleotides: TGTGCCAGCAGCTTTGGCGGGGTTACCTACGAGCAGTACTTC.